Presented here are 2 T cell receptor beta chains from one specimen sequenced in a study of shared clonotypes between healthy human individuals. Repertoires were generated with immunoSEQ multiplex PCR, while TCRdb's copy carries only in-frame clones and drops some. The table shows approximately 600,000 clones, with about 95% occurring only once. Naive CD8 cells lacked CD45RO, underwent positive selection for CCR7 and left out terminally differentiated effector memory CD45RA+ cells. Material for sequencing was naive CD8+ T cells sorted from blood. The receptors come from a woman aged 30 to 39 in good health.

The J gene is TRBJ2-7, the V gene TRBV7-8; TRBD1 matches at 7 bases. The CDR3 runs to 14 residues. V dropped 3 bases and J dropped 3; count of bases not matched to a gene: 5. The V gene's germline CDR1 is SGHVS and CDR2 FQNEAQ. CDR3 DNA sequence: TGTGCCAGCAGCTTCTCCGGGACAGACTACGAGCAGTACTTC. It is translated as CASSFSGTDYEQYF.

This rearrangement joins TRBV27 to TRBJ2-7; D not certain. Trimming pared 4 bases from V and 6 bases from J, leaving 7 bases between. This CDR3 is 11 amino acids long. Germline V gene data show CDR1 as MNHEY and CDR2 as SMNVEV (reference sequence). CDR3 residues: CASSSGVEQYF. CDR3 in DNA: TGTGCCAGCAGTTCGGGTGTCGAGCAGTACTTC.